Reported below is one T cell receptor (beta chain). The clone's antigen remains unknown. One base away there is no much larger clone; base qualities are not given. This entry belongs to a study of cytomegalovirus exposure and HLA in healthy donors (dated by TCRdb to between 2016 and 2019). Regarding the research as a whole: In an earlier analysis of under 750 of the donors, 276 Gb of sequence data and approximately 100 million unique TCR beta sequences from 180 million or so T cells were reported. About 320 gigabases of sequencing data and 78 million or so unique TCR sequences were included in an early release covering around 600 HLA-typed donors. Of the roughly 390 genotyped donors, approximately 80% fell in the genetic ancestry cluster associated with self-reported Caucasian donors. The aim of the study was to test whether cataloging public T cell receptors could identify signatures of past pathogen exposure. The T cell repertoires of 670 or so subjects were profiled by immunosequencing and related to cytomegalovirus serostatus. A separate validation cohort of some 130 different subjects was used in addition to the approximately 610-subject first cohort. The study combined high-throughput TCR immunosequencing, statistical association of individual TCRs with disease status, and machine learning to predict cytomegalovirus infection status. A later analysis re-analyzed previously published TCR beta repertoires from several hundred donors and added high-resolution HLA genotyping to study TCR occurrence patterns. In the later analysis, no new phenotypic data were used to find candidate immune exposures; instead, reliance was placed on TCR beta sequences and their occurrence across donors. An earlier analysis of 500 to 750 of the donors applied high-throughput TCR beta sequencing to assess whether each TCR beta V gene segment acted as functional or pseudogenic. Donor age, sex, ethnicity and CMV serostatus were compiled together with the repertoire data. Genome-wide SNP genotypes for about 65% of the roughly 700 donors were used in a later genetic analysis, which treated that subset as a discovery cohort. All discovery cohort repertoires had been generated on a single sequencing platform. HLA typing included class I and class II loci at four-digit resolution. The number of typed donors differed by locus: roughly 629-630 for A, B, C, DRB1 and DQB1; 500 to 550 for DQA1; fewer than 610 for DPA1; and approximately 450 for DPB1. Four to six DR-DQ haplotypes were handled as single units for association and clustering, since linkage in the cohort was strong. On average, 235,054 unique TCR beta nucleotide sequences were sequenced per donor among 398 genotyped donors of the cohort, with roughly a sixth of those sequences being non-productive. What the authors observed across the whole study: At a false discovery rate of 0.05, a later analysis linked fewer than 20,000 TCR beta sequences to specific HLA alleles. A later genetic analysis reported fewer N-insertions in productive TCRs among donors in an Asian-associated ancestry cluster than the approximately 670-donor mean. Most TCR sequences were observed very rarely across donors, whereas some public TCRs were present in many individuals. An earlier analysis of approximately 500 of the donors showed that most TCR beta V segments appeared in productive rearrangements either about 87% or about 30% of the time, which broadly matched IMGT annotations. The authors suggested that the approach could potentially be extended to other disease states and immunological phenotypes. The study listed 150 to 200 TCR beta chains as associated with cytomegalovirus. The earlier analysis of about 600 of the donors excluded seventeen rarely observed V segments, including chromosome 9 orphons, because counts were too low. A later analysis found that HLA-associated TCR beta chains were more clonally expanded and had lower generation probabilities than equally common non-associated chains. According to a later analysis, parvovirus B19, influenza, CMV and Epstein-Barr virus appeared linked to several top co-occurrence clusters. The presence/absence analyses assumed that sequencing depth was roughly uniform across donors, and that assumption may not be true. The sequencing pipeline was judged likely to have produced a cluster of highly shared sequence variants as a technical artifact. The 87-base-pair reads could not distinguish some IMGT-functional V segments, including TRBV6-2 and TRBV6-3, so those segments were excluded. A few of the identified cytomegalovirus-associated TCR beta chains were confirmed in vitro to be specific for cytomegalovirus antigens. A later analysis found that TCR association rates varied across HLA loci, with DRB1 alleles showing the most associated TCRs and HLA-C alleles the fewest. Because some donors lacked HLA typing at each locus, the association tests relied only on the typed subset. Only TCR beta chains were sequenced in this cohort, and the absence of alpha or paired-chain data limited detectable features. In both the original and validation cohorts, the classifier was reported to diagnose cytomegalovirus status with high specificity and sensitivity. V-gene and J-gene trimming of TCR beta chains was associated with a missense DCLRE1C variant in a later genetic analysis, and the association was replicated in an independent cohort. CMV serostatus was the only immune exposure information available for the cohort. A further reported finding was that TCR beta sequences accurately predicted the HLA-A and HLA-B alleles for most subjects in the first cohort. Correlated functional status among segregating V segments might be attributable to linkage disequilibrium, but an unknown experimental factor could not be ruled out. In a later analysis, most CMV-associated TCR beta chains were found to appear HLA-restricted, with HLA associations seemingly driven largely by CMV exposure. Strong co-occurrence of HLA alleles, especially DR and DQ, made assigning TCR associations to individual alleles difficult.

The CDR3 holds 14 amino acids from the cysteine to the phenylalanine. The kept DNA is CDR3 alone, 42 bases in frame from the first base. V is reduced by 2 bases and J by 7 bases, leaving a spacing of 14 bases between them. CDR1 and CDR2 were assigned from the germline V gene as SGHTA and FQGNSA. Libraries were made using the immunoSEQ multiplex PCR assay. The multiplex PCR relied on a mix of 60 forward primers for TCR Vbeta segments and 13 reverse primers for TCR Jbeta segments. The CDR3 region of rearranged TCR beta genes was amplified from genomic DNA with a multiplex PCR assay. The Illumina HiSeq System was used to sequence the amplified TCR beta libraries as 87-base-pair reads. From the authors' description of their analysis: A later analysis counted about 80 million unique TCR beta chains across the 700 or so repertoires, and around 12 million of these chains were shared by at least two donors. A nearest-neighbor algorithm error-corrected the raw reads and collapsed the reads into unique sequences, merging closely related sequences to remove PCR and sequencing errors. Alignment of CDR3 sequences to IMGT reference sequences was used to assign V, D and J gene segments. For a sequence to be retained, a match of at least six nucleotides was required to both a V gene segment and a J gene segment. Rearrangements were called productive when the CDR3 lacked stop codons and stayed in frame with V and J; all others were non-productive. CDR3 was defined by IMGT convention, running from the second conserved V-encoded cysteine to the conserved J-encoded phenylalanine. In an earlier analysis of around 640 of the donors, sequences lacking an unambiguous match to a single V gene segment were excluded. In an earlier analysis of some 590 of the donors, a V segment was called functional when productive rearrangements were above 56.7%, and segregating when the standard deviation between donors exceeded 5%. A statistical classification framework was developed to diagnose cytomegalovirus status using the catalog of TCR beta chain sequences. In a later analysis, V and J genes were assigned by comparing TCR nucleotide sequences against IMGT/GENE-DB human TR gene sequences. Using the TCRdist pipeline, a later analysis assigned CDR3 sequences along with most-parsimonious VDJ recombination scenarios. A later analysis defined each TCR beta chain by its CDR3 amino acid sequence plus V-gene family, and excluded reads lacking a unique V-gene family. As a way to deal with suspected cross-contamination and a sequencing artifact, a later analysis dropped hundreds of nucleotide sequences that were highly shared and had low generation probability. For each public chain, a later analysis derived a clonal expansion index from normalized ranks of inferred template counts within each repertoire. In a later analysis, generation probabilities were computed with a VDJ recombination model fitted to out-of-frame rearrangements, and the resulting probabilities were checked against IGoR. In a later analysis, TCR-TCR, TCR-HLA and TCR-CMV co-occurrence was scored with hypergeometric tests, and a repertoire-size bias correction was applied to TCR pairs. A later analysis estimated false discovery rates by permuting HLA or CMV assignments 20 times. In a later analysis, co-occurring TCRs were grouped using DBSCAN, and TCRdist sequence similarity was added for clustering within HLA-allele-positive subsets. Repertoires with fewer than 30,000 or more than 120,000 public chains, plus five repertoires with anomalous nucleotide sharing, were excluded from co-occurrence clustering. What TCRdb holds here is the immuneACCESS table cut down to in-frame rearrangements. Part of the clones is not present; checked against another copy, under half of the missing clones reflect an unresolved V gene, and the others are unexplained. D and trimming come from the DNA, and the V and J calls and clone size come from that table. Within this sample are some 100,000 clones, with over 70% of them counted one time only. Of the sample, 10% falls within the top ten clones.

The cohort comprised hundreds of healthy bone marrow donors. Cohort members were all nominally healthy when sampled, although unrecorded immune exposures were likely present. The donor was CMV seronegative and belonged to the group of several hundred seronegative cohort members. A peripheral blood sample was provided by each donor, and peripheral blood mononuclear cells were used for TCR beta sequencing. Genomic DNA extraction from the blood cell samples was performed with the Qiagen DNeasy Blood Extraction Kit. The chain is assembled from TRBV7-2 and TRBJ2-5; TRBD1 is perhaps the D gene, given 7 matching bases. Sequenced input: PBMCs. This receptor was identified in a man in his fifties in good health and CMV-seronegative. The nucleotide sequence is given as TGTGCCAGCAGCTTACAGGGGGGCCGGGGGACCCAGTACTTC. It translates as CASSLQGGRGTQYF.